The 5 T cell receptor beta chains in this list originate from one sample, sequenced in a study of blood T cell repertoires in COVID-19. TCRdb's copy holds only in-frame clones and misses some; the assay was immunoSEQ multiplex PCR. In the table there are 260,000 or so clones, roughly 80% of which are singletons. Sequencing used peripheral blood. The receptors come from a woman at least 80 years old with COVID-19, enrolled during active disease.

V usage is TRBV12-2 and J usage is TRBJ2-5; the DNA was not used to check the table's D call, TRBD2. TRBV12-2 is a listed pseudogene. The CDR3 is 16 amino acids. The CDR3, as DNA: TGTGCAAGTCGCTTAGGAGATAGGACTAGCAAAGAGACCCAGTACTTC. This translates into CASRLGDRTSKETQYF.

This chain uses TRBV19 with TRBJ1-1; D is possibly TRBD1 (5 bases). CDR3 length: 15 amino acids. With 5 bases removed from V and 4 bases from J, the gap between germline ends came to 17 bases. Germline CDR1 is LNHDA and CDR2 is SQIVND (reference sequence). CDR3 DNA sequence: TGTGCCAGTAGTCCGGTGGAGCTAGGGGTCACTGAAGCTTTCTTT. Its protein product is CASSPVELGVTEAFF.

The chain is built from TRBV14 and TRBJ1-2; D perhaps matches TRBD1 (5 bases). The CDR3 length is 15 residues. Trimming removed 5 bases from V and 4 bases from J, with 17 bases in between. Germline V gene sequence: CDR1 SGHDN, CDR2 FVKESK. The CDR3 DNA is TGTGCCAGCAGCTTTAGACAGTCCTATTCCTATGGCTACACCTTC. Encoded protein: CASSFRQSYSYGYTF.

The CDR3 protein is CASSLGSQAGPYGYTF. CDR3 coding DNA: TGTGCCAGCAGCTTAGGTAGTCAGGCGGGACCCTATGGCTACACCTTC. The gene calls are TRBV7-9 and TRBJ1-2; TRBD1 is a possible D gene (5 bases). CDR1 SEHNR and CDR2 FQNEAQ come from the germline V gene (reference sequence). CDR3 length: 16 amino acids. The V and J ends lost 1 base and 4 bases respectively, with 16 bases between them.

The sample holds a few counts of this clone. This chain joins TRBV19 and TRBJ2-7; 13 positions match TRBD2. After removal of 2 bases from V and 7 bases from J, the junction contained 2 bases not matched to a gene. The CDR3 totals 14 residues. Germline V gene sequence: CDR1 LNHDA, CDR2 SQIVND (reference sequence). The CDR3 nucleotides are TGTGCCAGTAGTATAATGGGACTAGCGGGGGAGCAGTACTTC. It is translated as CASSIMGLAGEQYF.